The present TCR beta chain was sequenced within a study of cytomegalovirus exposure and HLA in healthy donors. Findings and caveats of the study: V segments that were indistinguishable, TRBV6-2 and TRBV6-3 among them, were omitted from analysis. In all likelihood, a cluster of highly shared sequence variants was a sequencing artifact. Later analysis associated a missense DCLRE1C variant with TCR beta V- and J-gene trimming. Cytomegalovirus status was reportedly diagnosed by the classifier with high specificity and sensitivity.

PCR amplification relied on 60 Vbeta primers (plus 13 Jbeta primers). The data were produced by immunoSEQ multiplex PCR, yet TCRdb's version contains in-frame clones alone and is incomplete. The sample table sets out 95,000 to 150,000 clones. The CDR3 length is 15 residues. Germline V gene data show CDR1 as MDHEN and CDR2 as SYDVKM. V lost 5 bases to trimming and J lost 5 bases, with 18 bases between them. Note on this clone: The antigen is not known.

This chain joins TRBV28 and TRBJ2-5, with a tentative D call TRBD2 (5 bases). The clonotype was recovered from a man between 18 and 29 years old in good health and CMV-seronegative. The sample comprised PBMCs. In DNA form, the CDR3 reads TGTGCCAGCAGTCGCCAGCTGAGAGGAGGTGAGACCCAGTACTTC. Translated: CASSRQLRGGETQYF.